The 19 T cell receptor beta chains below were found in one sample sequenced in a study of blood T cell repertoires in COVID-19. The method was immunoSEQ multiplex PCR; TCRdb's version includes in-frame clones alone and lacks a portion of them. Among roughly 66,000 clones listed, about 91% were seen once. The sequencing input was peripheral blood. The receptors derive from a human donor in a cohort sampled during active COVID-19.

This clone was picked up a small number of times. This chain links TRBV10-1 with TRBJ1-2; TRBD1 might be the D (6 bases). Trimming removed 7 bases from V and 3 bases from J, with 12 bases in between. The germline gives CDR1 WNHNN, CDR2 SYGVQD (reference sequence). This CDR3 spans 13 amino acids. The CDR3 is CASIRTVDYGYTF. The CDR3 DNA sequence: TGCGCCAGCATCCGGACAGTGGACTATGGCTACACCTTC.

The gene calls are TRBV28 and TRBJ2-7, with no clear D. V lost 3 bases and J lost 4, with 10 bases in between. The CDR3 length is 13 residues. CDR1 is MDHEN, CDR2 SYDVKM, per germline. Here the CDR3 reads CASSLSDSYEQYF. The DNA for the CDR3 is TGTGCCAGCAGTTTGAGTGATTCTTACGAGCAGTACTTC. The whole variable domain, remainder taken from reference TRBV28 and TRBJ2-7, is DVKVTQSSRYLVKRTGEKVFLECVQDMDHENMFWYRQDPGLGLRLIYFSYDVKMKEKGDIPEGYSVSREKKERFSLILESASTNQTSMYLCASSLSDSYEQYFGPGTRLTVT.

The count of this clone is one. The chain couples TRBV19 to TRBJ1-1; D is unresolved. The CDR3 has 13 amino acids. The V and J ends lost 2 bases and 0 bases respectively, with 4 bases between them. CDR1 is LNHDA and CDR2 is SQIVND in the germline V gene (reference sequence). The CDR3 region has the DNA TGTGCCAGTAGTATATCCTTGAACACTGAAGCTTTCTTT. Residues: CASSISLNTEAFF.

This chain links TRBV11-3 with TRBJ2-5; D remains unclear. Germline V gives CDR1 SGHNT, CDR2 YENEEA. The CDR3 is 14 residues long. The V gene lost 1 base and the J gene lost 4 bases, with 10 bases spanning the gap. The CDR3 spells CASSLGAVSETQYF. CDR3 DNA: TGTGCCAGCAGCTTAGGTGCAGTTTCAGAGACCCAGTACTTC.

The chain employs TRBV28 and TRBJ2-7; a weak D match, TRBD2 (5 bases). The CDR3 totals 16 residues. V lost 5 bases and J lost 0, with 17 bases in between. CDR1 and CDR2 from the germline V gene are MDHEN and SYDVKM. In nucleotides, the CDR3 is TGTGCCAGCAGTCTTCCACTAGAGGCCCTCTCCTACGAGCAGTACTTC. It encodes CASSLPLEALSYEQYF.

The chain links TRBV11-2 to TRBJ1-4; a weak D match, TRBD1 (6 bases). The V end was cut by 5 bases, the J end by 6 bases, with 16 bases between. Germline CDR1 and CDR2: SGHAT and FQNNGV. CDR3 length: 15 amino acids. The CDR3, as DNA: TGTGCCAGCAGCCCTAGGACAGCCGGGGATGAAAAACTGTTTTTT. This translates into CASSPRTAGDEKLFF.

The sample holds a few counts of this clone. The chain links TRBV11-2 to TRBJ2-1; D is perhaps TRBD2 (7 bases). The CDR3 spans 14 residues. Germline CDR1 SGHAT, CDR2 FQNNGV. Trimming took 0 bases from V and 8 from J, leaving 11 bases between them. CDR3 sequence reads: CASSLEGGHYEQFF. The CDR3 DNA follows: TGTGCCAGCAGCTTAGAGGGGGGGCACTATGAGCAGTTCTTC.

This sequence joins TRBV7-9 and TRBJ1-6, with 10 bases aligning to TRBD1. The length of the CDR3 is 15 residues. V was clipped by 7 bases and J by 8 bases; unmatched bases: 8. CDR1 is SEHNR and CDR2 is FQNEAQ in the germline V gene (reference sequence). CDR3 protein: CASTQTGGMDSPLHF. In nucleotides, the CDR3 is TGTGCCAGCACCCAGACAGGGGGCATGGATTCACCCCTCCACTTT.

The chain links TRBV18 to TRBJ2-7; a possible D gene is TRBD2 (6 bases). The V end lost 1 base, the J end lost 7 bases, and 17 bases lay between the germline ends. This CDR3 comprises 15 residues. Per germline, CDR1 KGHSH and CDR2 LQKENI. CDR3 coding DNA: TGTGCCAGCTCACCACACGGGGGAACCCAAGGGGAGCAGTACTTC. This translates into CASSPHGGTQGEQYF. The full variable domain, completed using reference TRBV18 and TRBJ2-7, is NAGVMQNPRHLVRRRGQEARLRCSPMKGHSHVYWYRQLPEEGLKFMVYLQKENIIDESGMPKERFSAEFPKEGPSILRIQQVVRGDSAAYFCASSPHGGTQGEQYFGPGTRLTVT.

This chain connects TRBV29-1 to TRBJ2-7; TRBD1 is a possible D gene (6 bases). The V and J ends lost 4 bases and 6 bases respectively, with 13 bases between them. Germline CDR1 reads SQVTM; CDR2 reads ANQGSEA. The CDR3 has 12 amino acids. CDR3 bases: TGCAGCGTTGCACAGGGCATAGGCGAGCAGTACTTC. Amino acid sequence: CSVAQGIGEQYF.

The DNA for the CDR3 is TGTGCCAGTACCACAGGGTGGCAAGAGACCCAGTACTTC. Translating gives CASTTGWQETQYF. The chain has TRBV19 and TRBJ2-5; perhaps TRBD1 as D (6 bases). Trimming cost V 7 bases and J 2 bases, with 11 bases left between them. The germline V gene has CDR1 LNHDA and CDR2 SQIVND (reference sequence). This CDR3 is built from 13 residues.

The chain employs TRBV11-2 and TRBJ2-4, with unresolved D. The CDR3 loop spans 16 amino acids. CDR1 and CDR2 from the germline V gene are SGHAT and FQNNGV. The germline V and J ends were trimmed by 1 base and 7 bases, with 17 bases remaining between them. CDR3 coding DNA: TGTGCCAGCAGCTTAGGGTCGGCGGTCGAGGAGAACATTCAGTACTTC. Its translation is CASSLGSAVEENIQYF. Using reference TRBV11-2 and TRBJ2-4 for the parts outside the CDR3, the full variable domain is EAGVAQSPRYKIIEKRQSVAFWCNPISGHATLYWYQQILGQGPKLLIQFQNNGVVDDSQLPKDRFSAERLKGVDSTLKIQPAKLEDSAVYLCASSLGSAVEENIQYFGAGTRLSVL.

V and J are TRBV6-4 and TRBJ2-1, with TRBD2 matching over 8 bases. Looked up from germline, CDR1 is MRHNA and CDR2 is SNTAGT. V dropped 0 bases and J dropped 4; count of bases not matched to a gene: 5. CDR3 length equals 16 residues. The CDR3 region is CASSDSVLAGYNEQFF. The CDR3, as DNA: TGTGCCAGCAGTGACTCGGTTCTAGCGGGTTACAATGAGCAGTTCTTC.

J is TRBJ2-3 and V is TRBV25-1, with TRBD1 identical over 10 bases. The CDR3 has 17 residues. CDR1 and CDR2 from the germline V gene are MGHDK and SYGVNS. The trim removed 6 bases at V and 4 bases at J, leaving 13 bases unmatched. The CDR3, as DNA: TGTGCCAGCAGAAACTCCGCCAGGGACAGGGGCCCAGATACGCAGTATTTT. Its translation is CASRNSARDRGPDTQYF.

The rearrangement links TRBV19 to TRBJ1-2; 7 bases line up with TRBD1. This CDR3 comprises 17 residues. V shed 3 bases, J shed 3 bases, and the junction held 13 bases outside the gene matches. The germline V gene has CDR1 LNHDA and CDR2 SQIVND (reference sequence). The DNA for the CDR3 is TGTGCCAGTAGTATGCGTCGGGACAGTGCCTTCGACTATGGCTACACCTTC. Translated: CASSMRRDSAFDYGYTF.

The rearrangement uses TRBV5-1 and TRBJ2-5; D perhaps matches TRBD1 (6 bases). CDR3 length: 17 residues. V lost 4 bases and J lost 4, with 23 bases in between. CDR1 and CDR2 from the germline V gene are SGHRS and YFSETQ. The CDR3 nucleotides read TGCGCCAGCAGCCTAGGACTCGAAGTCAGGGGCAGAGAGACCCAGTACTTC. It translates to CASSLGLEVRGRETQYF.

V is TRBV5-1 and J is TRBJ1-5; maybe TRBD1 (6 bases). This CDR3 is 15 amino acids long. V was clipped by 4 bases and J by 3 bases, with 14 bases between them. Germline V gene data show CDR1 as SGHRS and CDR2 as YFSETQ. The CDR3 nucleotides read TGCGCCAGCAGCCCAACGGGGGGGCCCAATCAGCCCCAGCATTTT. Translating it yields CASSPTGGPNQPQHF.

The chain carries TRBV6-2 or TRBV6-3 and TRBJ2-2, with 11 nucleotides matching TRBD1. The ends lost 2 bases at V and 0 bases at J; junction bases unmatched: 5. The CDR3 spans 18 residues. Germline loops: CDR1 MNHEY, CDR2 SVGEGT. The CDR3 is CASSYGDRGYANTGELFF. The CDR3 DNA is TGTGCCAGCAGTTACGGGGACAGGGGGTATGCGAACACCGGGGAGCTGTTTTTT.

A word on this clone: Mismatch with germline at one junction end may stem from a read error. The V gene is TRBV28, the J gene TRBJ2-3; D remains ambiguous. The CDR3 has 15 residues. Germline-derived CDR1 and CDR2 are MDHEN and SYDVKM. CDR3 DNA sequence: TGTGCCAGCAGTTTAGATCGGAGTAGCACCGATACGCAGTATTTT. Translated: CASSLDRSSTDTQYF. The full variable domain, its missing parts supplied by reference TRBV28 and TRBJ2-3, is DVKVTQSSRYLVKRTGEKVFLECVQDMDHENMFWYRQDPGLGLRLIYFSYDVKMKEKGDIPEGYSVSREKKERFSLILESASTNQTSMYLCASSLDRSSTDTQYFGPGTRLTVL.